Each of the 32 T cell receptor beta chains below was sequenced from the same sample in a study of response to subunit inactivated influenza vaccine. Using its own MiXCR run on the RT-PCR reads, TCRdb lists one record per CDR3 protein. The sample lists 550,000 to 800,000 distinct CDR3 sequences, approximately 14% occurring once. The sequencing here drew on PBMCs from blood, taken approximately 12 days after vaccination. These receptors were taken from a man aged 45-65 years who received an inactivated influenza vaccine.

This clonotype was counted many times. The CDR3 reads CSVRESYDNEQFF. CDR3 sequence (DNA): TGCAGCGTAAGGGAGTCCTACGACAATGAGCAGTTCTTC. The genes are TRBV29-1 and TRBJ2-1; TRBD2 is a possible D gene (5 bases). CDR3 length: 13 residues. Trimming removed 6 bases from V and 5 bases from J, with 14 bases in between. Germline CDR1 is SQVTM and CDR2 is ANQGSEA.

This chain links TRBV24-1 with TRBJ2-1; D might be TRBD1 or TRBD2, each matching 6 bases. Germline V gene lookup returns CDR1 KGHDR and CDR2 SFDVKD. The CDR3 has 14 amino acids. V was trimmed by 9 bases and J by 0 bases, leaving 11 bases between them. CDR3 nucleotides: TGTGCCACCGCGGGACAAAGCTCCTACAATGAGCAGTTCTTC. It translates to CATAGQSSYNEQFF.

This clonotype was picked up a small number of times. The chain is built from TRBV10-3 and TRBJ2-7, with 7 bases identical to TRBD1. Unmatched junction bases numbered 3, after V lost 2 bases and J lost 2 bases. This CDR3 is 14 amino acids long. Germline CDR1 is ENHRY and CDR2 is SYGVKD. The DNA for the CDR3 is TGTGCCATCAGTGAGCACAGGGGCGCCTACGAGCAGTACTTC. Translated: CAISEHRGAYEQYF.

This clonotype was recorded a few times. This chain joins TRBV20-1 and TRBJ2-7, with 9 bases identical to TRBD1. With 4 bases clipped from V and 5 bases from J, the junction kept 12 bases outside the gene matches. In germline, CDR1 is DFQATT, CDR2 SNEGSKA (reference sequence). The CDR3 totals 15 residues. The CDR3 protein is CSAIDNKRTGDEQYF. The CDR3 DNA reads TGCAGTGCTATAGATAATAAAAGGACAGGGGACGAGCAGTACTTC.

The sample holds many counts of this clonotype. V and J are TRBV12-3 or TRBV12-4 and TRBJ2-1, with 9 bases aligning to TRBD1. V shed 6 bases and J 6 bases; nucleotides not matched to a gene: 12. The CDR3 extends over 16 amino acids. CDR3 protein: CASRFLPGTGPNEQFF. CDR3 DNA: TGTGCCAGCAGGTTCCTACCCGGGACAGGGCCCAATGAGCAGTTCTTC.

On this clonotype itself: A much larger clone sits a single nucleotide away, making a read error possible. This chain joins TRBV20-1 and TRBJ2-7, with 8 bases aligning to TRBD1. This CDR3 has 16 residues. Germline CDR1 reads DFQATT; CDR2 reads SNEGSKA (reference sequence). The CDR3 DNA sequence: TGCTGTGCTAGAGATTCCGTCCCGGGACAGGTTTACGAGCAGTACTTC. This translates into CCARDSVPGQVYEQYF.

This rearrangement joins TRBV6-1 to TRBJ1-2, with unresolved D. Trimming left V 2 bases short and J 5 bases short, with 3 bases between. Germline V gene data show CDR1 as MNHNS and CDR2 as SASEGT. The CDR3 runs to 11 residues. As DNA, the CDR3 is TGTGCCAGCAGTGAACGTTATGGCTACACCTTC. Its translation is CASSERYGYTF.

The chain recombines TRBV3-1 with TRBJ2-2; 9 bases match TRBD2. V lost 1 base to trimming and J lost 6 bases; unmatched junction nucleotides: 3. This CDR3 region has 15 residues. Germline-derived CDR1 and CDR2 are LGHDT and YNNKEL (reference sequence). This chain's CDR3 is CASSQVAGGPGELFF. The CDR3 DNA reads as TGTGCCAGCAGCCAAGTGGCGGGGGGGCCCGGGGAGCTGTTTTTT.

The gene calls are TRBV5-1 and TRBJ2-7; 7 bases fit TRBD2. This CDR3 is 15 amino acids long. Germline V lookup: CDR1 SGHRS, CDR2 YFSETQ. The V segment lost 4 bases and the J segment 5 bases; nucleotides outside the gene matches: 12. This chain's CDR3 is CASSLTQGGFHEQYF. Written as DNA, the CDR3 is TGCGCCAGCAGCCTCACTCAGGGAGGGTTCCACGAGCAGTACTTC.

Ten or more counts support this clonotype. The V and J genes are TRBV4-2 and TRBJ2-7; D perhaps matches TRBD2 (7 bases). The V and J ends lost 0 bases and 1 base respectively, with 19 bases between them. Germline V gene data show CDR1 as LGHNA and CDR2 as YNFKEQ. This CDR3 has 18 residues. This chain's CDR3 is CASSQERLRGGRSYEQYF. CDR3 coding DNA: TGTGCCAGCAGCCAAGAACGGTTGAGGGGGGGTAGGTCCTACGAGCAGTACTTC.

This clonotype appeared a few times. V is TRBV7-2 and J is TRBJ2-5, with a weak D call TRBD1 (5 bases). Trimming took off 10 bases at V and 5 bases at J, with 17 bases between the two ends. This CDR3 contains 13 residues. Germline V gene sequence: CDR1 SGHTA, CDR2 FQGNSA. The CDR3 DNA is TGTGCCACCTCCAGAGGCAGGGTCGAGACCCAGTACTTC. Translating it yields CATSRGRVETQYF.

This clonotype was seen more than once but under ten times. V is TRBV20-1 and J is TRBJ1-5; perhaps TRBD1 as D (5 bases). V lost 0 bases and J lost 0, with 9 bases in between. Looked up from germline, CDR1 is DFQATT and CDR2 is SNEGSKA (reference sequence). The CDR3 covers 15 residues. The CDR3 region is CSARDSGFSNQPQHF. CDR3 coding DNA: TGCAGTGCTAGAGATTCAGGGTTTAGCAATCAGCCCCAGCATTTT.

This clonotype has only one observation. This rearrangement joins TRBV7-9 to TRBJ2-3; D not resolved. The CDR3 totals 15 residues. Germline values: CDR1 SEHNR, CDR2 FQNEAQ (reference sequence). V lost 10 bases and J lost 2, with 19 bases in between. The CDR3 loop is CATLPDRGYTDTQYF. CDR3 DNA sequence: TGTGCCACCCTCCCCGATCGTGGGTACACAGATACGCAGTATTTT. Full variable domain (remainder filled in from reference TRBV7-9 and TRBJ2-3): DTGVSQNPRHKITKRGQNVTFRCDPISEHNRLYWYRQTLGQGPEFLTYFQNEAQLEKSRLLSDRFSAERPKGSFSTLEIQRTEQGDSAMYLCATLPDRGYTDTQYFGPGTRLTVL.

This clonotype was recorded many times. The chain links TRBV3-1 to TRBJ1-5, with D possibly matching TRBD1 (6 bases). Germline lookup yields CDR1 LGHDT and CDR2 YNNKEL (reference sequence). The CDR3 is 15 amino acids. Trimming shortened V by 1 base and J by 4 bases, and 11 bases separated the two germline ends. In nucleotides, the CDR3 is TGTGCCAGCAGCCAAGTGCTGGGGGCTAATCAGCCCCAGCATTTT. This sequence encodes CASSQVLGANQPQHF.

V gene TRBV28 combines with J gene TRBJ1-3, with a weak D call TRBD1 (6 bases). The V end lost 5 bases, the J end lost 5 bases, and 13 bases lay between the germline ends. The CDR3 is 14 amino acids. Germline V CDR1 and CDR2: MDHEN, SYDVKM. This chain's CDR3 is CASSQPGDRNTIYF. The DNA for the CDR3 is TGTGCCAGCAGTCAACCAGGGGACCGAAACACCATATATTTT.

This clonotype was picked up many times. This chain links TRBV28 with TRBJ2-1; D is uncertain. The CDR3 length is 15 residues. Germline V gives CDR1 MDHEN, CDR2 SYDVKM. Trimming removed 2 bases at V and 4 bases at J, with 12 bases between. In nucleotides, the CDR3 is TGTGCCAGCAGTTTACGAGCCAGGTATTACAATGAGCAGTTCTTC. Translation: CASSLRARYYNEQFF. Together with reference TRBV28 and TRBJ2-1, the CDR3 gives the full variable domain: DVKVTQSSRYLVKRTGEKVFLECVQDMDHENMFWYRQDPGLGLRLIYFSYDVKMKEKGDIPEGYSVSREKKERFSLILESASTNQTSMYLCASSLRARYYNEQFFGPGTRLTVL.

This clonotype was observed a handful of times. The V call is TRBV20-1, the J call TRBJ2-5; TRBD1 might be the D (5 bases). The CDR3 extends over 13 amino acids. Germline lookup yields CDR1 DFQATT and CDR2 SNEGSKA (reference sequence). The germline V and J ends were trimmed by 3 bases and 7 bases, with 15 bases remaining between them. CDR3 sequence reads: CSASFPGQGTQYF. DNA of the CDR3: TGCAGTGCTAGTTTCCCAGGGCAGGGGACCCAGTACTTC.

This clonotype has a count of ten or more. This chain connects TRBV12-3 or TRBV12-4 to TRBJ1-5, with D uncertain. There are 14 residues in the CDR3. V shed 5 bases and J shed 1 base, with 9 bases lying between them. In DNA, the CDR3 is TGTGCCAGCAGTCAGGCCCGGAGCAATCAGCCCCAGCATTTT. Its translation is CASSQARSNQPQHF.

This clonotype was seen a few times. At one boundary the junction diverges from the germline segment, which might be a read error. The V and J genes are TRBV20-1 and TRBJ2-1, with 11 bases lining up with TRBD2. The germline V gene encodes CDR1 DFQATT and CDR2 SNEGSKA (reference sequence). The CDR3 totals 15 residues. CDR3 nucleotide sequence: TGCAGTGCTAGTGGTAGCGGGAGGGCCGAAGGAAGGCAGCTCTTC. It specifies CSASGSGRAEGRQLF.

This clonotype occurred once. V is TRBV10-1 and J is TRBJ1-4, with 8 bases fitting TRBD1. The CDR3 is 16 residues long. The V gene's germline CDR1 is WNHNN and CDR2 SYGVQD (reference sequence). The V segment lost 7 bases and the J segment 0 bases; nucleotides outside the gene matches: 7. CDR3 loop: CASTLGQGATNEKLFF. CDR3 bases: TGCGCCAGCACCTTAGGACAGGGAGCAACTAATGAAAAACTGTTTTTT.

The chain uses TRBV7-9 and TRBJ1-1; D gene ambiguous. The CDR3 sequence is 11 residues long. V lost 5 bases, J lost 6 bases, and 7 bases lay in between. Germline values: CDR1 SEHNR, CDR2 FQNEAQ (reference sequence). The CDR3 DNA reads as TGTGCCAGCAGCGGGCGCGCTGAAGCTTTCTTT. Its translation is CASSGRAEAFF.

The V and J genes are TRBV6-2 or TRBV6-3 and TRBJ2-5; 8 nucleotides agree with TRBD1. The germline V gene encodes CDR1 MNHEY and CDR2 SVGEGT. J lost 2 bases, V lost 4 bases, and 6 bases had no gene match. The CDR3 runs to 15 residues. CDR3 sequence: CASSSPGTGQETQYF. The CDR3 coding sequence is TGTGCCAGCAGTTCCCCAGGGACAGGACAAGAGACCCAGTACTTC.

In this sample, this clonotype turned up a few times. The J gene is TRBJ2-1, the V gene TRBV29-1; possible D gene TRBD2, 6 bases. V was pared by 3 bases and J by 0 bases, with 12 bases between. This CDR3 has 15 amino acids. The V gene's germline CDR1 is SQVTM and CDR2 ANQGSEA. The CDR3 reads CSVEAGMSSYNEQFF. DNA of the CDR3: TGCAGCGTTGAGGCGGGAATGAGCTCCTACAATGAGCAGTTCTTC.

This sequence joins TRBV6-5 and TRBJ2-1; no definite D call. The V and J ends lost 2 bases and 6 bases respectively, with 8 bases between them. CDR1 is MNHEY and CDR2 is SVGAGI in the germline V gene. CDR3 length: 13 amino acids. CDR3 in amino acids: CASSYGTPNEQFF. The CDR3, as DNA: TGTGCCAGCAGTTACGGTACACCCAATGAGCAGTTCTTC.

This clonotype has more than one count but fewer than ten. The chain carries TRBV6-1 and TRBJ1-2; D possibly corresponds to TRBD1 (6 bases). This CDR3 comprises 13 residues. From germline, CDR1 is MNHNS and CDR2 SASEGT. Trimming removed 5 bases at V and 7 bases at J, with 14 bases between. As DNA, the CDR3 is TGTGCCAGCAGTACCCGGGACACAATTGGCTACACCTTC. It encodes CASSTRDTIGYTF.

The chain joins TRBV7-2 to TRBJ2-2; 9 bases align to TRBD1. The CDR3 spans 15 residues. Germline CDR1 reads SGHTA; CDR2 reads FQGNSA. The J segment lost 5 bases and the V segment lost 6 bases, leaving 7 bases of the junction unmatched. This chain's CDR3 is CASSTTGGSTGELFF. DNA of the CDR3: TGTGCCAGCAGTACCACAGGGGGCAGTACCGGGGAGCTGTTTTTT.

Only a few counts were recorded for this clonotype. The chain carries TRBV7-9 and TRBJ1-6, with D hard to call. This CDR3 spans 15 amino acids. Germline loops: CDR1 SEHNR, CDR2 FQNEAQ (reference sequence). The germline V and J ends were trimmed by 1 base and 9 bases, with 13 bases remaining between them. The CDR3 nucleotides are TGTGCCAGCAGCTTAGATCTGGGGAGAGGTTCACCCCTCCACTTT. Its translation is CASSLDLGRGSPLHF.

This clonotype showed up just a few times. The CDR3 DNA reads as TGTGCCAGCAGTAAGACAGGCTGGGGCGTCCTGACTTTC. It encodes CASSKTGWGVLTF. V usage is TRBV6-1 and J usage is TRBJ2-6; perhaps TRBD1 as D (6 bases). The CDR3 covers 13 residues. V was pared by 5 bases and J by 12 bases, with 14 bases between. CDR1 is MNHNS, CDR2 SASEGT, per germline.

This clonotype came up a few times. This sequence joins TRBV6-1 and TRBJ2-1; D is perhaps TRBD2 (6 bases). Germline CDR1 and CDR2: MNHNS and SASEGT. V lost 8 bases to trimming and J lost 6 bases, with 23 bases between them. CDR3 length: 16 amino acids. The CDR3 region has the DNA TGTGCCAGCGGTCGTGTCCGTCCGACTAGATTCAATGAGCAGTTCTTC. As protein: CASGRVRPTRFNEQFF.

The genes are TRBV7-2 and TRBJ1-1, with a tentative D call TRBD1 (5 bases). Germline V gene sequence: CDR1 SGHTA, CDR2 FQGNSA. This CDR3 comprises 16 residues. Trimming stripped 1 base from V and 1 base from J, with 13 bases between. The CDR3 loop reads CASSLGLGASNTEAFF. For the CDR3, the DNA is TGTGCCAGCAGCTTAGGTTTAGGGGCCTCGAACACTGAAGCTTTCTTT. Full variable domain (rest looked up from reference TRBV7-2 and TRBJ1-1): GAGVSQSPSNKVTEKGKDVELRCDPISGHTALYWYRQSLGQGLEFLIYFQGNSAPDKSGLPSDRFSAERTGGSVSTLTIQRTQQEDSAVYLCASSLGLGASNTEAFFGQGTRLTVV.

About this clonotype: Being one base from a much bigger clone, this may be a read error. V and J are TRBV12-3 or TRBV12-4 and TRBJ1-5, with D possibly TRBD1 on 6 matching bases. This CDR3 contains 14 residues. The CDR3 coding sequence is TGTGCCAGCAGTCGAGGACAGCCCAATCATCCCCAGCATTTT. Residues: CASSRGQPNHPQHF.

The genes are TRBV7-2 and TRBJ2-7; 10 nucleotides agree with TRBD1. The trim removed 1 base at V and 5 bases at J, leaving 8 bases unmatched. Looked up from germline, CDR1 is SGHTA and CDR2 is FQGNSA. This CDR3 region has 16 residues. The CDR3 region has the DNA TGTGCCAGCAGCTTAGACCCAGGACAGGGGGACAACGAGCAGTACTTC. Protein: CASSLDPGQGDNEQYF.